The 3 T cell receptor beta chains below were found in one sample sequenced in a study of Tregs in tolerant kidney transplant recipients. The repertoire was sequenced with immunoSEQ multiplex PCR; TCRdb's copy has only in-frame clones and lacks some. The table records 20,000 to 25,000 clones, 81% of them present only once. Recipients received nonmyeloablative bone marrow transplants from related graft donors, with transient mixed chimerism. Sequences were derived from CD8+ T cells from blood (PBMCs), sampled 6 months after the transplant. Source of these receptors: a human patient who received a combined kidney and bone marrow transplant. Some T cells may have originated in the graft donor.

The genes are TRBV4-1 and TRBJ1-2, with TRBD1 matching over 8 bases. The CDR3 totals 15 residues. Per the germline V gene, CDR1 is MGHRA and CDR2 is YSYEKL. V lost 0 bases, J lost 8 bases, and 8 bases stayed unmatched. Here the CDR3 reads CASSQETQGVEGYTF. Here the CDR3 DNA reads TGCGCCAGCAGCCAAGAAACACAGGGGGTGGAGGGCTACACCTTC.

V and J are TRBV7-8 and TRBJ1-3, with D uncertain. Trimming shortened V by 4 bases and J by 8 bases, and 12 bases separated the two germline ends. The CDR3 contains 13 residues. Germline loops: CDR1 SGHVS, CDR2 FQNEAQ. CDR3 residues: CASSSPEQYTIYF. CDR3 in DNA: TGTGCCAGCAGCTCCCCAGAACAGTACACCATATATTTT.

The CDR3 protein is CASTQQDSYEQYF. The CDR3 nucleotides are TGCGCCAGCACGCAGCAGGACTCCTACGAGCAGTACTTC. V usage is TRBV5-1 and J usage is TRBJ2-7; no clear D gene. The CDR3 totals 13 residues. Trimming left V 6 bases short and J 0 bases short, with 10 bases between. CDR1 SGHRS and CDR2 YFSETQ come from the germline V gene.